This paragraph covers one T cell receptor (beta chain) sequence. The target of this receptor is not known. No much larger clonotype is one base removed from it; base qualities were not supplied. Donors were healthy HIV-negative adults with no recently reported acute infections or vaccinations. All donors were Caucasian adults living in Nashville, Tennessee, USA. CD4+ T cells were enriched through magnetic negative selection, after which naive cells were positively selected on CD45RA and the remaining negative fraction served as the memory subset. Blood was collected by leukapheresis, and PBMCs were isolated by Ficoll-Histopaque density gradient centrifugation and then cryopreserved in liquid nitrogen vapor phase. Analytical flow cytometry was used to check the purity and quantity of every magnetically sorted T cell population. Genomic DNA was isolated from each sorted fraction and quantified by UV absorbance on a Nanodrop 2000c.

Using the deep immunoSEQ assay, TCR CDR3 regions were amplified from genomic DNA by multiplex PCR. Genomic DNA extracted from each cell subset was distributed evenly over all wells of several immunoSEQ 96-well plates, and each plate served as one replicate. For sorted subsets, each replicate PCR was loaded with 200 ng genomic DNA, equivalent to 30,000 to 35,000 T cell genomes. Purified libraries were quantified with a Qubit 3.0 fluorometer, sized on a Bioanalyzer 2100, and re-quantified with the KAPA Library Quantification kit. A separate single-read 150-cycle Illumina NextSeq 550 flow cell was used to sequence each immunoSEQ 96-well plate. On the authors' methods: Because the immunoSEQ output included only junctional sequences and no quality scores, the filtering could not be the same as the filtering used for full-length reads. Sequences were annotated with PyIR, a Python wrapper for IgBLAST v1.9, using IMGT germline references to assign V/J genes and CDR3. Any read was removed if the V/J assignment was weak (E-value above 1e-6), the CDR3 was missing, or the read contained stop codons, out-of-frame junctions, or ambiguous translated residues. V3J clonotypes were defined as sequences sharing an identical inferred V gene, J gene, and CDR3 amino acid sequence. To compute the percentage overlap between repertoires, the number of shared unique clonotypes was divided by the size of the smaller repertoire. RTK rarefaction, the Chao1 estimator, and Recon v2.1 estimates of unobserved clonotypes were used to assess repertoire richness. For all TCRbeta clonotypes obtained by the gDNA method from a handful of donors, generation probabilities were computed with OLGA. TCRdb mirrors the immuneACCESS table, restricted to in-frame sequences. Some clones are absent from its copies; in checked studies, under half trace to an unresolved V gene, and the reason for the others is unknown. Clone size and V and J calls were adopted from that table, with D and trimming inferred from the DNA. The sample table contains around 1.6 million clones; only one count was recorded for nearly 99% of them. The ten largest clones take up 0.4% to 0.45% of the sample.

This sample is drawn from a study of shared clonotypes between healthy human individuals (TCRdb year 2020). The study in broad terms: The cohort comprised two women and a few men aged 18 to 49 years. For each donor, three plates each were used for CD4 naive and CD4 memory, two plates were used for CD8 naive, and one plate was used for CD8 memory. To estimate repertoire size and how much clonotypes are shared between individuals, the study performed deep sequencing of blood TCR repertoires from 4 to 6 healthy adults. Libraries were prepared and TCR repertoires were sequenced by different laboratories using diverse techniques, in order to increase sequencing depth and limit assay-specific biases. Each donor's leukapheresis produced roughly between about 0.8 and 10 billion PBMCs.

Trimming costs V 7 bases and J 0 bases, and their ends lie 19 bases apart. The CDR3, from cysteine to phenylalanine, totals 17 residues. Here the CDR3 DNA is all that survives: 51 bases in frame from base 1. The germline V gene yields SGDLS for CDR1 and YYNGEE for CDR2. The study at large found these results: Pairwise subsampling led to the expectation that sequencing depth would affect the degree of clonotype sharing among donors. Because the study included a small number of donors, the genetic and exposure-history diversity represented was limited. Across several donors, roughly 5.1% of naive CD4, around 3.3% of naive CD8, approximately 2.5% of memory CD4, and over 0.35% of memory CD8 clonotypes were shared. Compared with non-shared clonotypes, the clonotypes found in all four sorted-subset donors had higher generation probabilities. Incomplete sequencing was indicated by rarefaction of sorted-subset datasets, despite the large sequencing depth. Sampling was limited to blood, and TCR repertoires in tissue likely differ from TCR repertoires in blood. Naive subsets generally had larger estimated clonotype richness than memory subsets did.

Sequenced sample: naive CD4+ T cells sorted from blood. Interpreted using the paper, the cell subset or site label stands for: CD45RA+ positively selected. This receptor was identified in a man aged 25-45 years in good health. The chain is made from TRBV9 and TRBJ2-2; tentative D gene TRBD2, with 5 bases matching. The CDR3 sequence is CASARILAGTNTGELFF. The nucleotide sequence reads TGTGCCAGCGCCCGTATCTTGGCGGGTACGAACACCGGGGAGCTGTTTTTT.